Shown below are 21 T cell receptor beta chains from a single sample sequenced in a study of OX40 agonist ivuxolimab in advanced cancers. Data came from immunoSEQ multiplex PCR; TCRdb stores just in-frame clones and leaves some out. The table lists around 1,700 clones, roughly 80% of them singletons. Sequencing was performed on CD4+ or CD8+ T cells sorted from blood, taken in a trial of the OX40 agonist ivuxolimab. The origin of the receptors is an adult with an advanced solid tumor such as melanoma, head and neck, liver or kidney cancer.

The J gene is TRBJ1-6, the V gene TRBV5-1, with D maybe TRBD1 (6 bases). V gave up 0 bases and J gave up 6 bases, with 10 bases separating them. Per the germline V gene, CDR1 is SGHRS and CDR2 is YFSETQ. The CDR3 is 15 residues long. CDR3 coding DNA: TGCGCCAGCAGCTTGGCAGGGGCGCGTAATTCACCCCTCCACTTT. As protein: CASSLAGARNSPLHF.

By share, this clone ranks as large. The rearrangement links TRBV4-1 to TRBJ1-1, with TRBD1 as a possible D gene (5 bases). V was cut by 4 bases and J by 4 bases, with 10 bases left in between. The length of the CDR3 is 13 residues. Germline V gene data show CDR1 as MGHRA and CDR2 as YSYEKL. The CDR3 DNA reads TGCGCCAGCAGCCCTTCGGGACGCACTGAAGCTTTCTTT. Translated, it gives CASSPSGRTEAFF.

The rearrangement joins TRBV21-1 to TRBJ1-5. TRBV21-1 is listed as a pseudogene. There are 18 residues in the CDR3. This CDR3 is CASSPRARGFKGNQPQHF. The CDR3 DNA reads as TGTGCCAGCAGCCCCAGGGCGAGGGGATTTAAGGGCAATCAGCCCCAGCATTTT.

V and J are TRBV10-3 and TRBJ2-1; D remains ambiguous. V was shortened by 4 bases and J by 0 bases, with 13 bases between the two germline ends. Germline CDR1 reads ENHRY; CDR2 reads SYGVKD. The CDR3 totals 16 residues. The chain's CDR3 is CAISAIASFSYNEQFF. The CDR3 DNA is TGTGCCATCAGTGCTATAGCCTCTTTCTCCTACAATGAGCAGTTCTTC.

The chain employs TRBV10-3 and TRBJ2-4; 7 positions match TRBD2. The CDR3 is 16 residues long. CDR1 and CDR2 (germline): ENHRY, SYGVKD. Trimming removed 3 bases from V and 6 bases from J; junction bases left unmatched: 11. CDR3 region: CAISDMGGRSGNIQYF. CDR3 nucleotide sequence: TGTGCCATCAGTGATATGGGGGGGAGGAGCGGAAACATTCAGTACTTC.

This clone appeared a few times. This chain uses TRBV7-2 with TRBJ1-5, with D perhaps matching TRBD1 (6 bases). This CDR3 has 15 residues. V was shortened by 1 base and J by 9 bases, with 16 bases between the two germline ends. The germline V gene encodes CDR1 SGHTA and CDR2 FQGNSA. The CDR3 spells CASSLGTDRLWPQHF. The CDR3 DNA reads TGTGCCAGCAGCTTAGGGACAGACCGTTTATGGCCCCAGCATTTT.

As to this clone: The sample carries other DNA sequences with the same CDR3. This sequence joins TRBV5-1 and TRBJ2-5; 8 bases are shared with TRBD1. The CDR3 has 15 residues. The V and J ends lost 9 bases and 3 bases, in that order; junction bases with no gene match: 13. Per the germline V gene, CDR1 is SGHRS and CDR2 is YFSETQ. The CDR3 sequence: CATRTGLQVEETQYF. The CDR3 DNA sequence: TGCGCCACCCGGACAGGGTTGCAGGTCGAAGAGACCCAGTACTTC.

The chain couples TRBV2 to TRBJ1-6; no clear D. The germline gives CDR1 SNHLY, CDR2 FYNNEI. V was clipped by 2 bases and J by 10 bases, with 15 bases between them. The CDR3 covers 15 residues. The DNA of the CDR3 is TGTGCCAGCAGTGAAAATTCTTTATACCTCTCACCCCTCCACTTT. Its protein is CASSENSLYLSPLHF.

The J gene is TRBJ1-1, the V gene TRBV19; 8 bases agree with TRBD1. Germline loops: CDR1 LNHDA, CDR2 SQIVND (reference sequence). J gave up 1 base and V 3 bases, and 1 base lay outside the gene matches. The CDR3 has 14 amino acids. CDR3 in DNA: TGTGCCAGTAGTATTCAGGGGGCGAACACTGAAGCTTTCTTT. Translated: CASSIQGANTEAFF.

The chain couples TRBV19 to TRBJ2-1; TRBD1 might be the D (5 bases). With 2 bases removed from V and 6 bases from J, the gap between germline ends came to 5 bases. There are 12 residues in the CDR3. Per the germline V gene, CDR1 is LNHDA and CDR2 is SQIVND (reference sequence). CDR3: CASSIRGNEQFF. The CDR3 nucleotides read TGTGCCAGTAGTATAAGGGGCAATGAGCAGTTCTTC. Full variable domain (outside the CDR3, taken from reference TRBV19 and TRBJ2-1): DGGITQSPKYLFRKEGQNVTLSCEQNLNHDAMYWYRQDPGQGLRLIYYSQIVNDFQKGDIAEGYSVSREKKESFPLTVTSAQKNPTAFYLCASSIRGNEQFFGPGTRLTVL.

The chain couples TRBV29-1 to TRBJ1-1, with D hard to call. CDR3 length: 11 amino acids. V was shortened by 7 bases and J by 4 bases, with 10 bases between the two germline ends. CDR1 is SQVTM and CDR2 is ANQGSEA in the germline V gene. Here the CDR3 reads CSAARSTEAFF. CDR3 nucleotides: TGCAGCGCCGCCCGGTCCACTGAAGCTTTCTTT.

The gene calls are TRBV5-1 and TRBJ1-2, with 7 positions matching TRBD1. This CDR3 is built from 16 residues. Germline V CDR1 and CDR2: SGHRS, YFSETQ. The V and J ends lost 1 base and 6 bases, in that order; junction bases with no gene match: 12. DNA for the CDR3: TGCGCCAGCAGCTTGAGCGACAGGGAGGGATTGGATGGCTACACCTTC. Translation: CASSLSDREGLDGYTF.

The chain combines TRBV5-1 with TRBJ1-2; D call uncertain. The germline V gene encodes CDR1 SGHRS and CDR2 YFSETQ. This CDR3 region has 16 residues. V lost 0 bases and J lost 2, with 14 bases in between. The CDR3 here is CASSLAAEFRNYGYTF. The DNA for the CDR3 is TGCGCCAGCAGCTTGGCCGCGGAATTTAGAAACTATGGCTACACCTTC.

This sequence joins TRBV5-1 and TRBJ2-1; 11 bases are shared with TRBD2. CDR3 length: 13 amino acids. V was clipped by 1 base and J by 14 bases; unmatched bases: 5. The germline CDR1 and CDR2 sequences are SGHRS and YFSETQ. The CDR3 nucleotides read TGCGCCAGCAGCTTGTCACTAGCGGGGGAGAAGTTCTTC. It yields the protein CASSLSLAGEKFF.

DNA for the CDR3: TGTGCCGGAGATACAGGGAAGGATAATTCACCCCTCCACTTT. It translates to CAGDTGKDNSPLHF. This sequence joins TRBV6-1 and TRBJ1-6; D might be TRBD1 (6 bases). V was trimmed by 11 bases and J by 5 bases, leaving 16 bases between them. The germline CDR1 and CDR2 sequences are MNHNS and SASEGT. The CDR3 is 14 residues long.

This clone was seen more than once but under ten times. The chain employs TRBV6-6 and TRBJ2-3; D gene unclear. The V end lost 0 bases, the J end lost 1 base, and 5 bases lay between the germline ends. This CDR3 contains 14 residues. Germline V gene data show CDR1 as MNHNY and CDR2 as SVGAGI (reference sequence). DNA for the CDR3: TGTGCCAGCAGTTACTCAGACGGCACAGATACGCAGTATTTT. Encoded protein: CASSYSDGTDTQYF.

CDR3 nucleotides: TGTGCCAGTAGTAATGGGGCCGGAACTAATGAAAAACTGTTTTTT. Translated, it gives CASSNGAGTNEKLFF. The chain is built from TRBV19 and TRBJ1-4; tentative D call: TRBD1 (5 bases). Germline lookup yields CDR1 LNHDA and CDR2 SQIVND (reference sequence). The CDR3 spans 15 residues. The germline V and J ends were trimmed by 4 bases and 1 base, with 10 bases remaining between them.

This sequence joins TRBV6-1 and TRBJ2-7; 11 nucleotides match TRBD2. CDR1 and CDR2 (germline): MNHNS, SASEGT. V lost 3 bases to trimming and J lost 5 bases; unmatched junction nucleotides: 6. This CDR3 region has 15 residues. This chain's CDR3 is CASSDVAGGPDEQYF. The CDR3 bases are TGTGCCAGCAGTGACGTAGCGGGGGGGCCGGACGAGCAGTACTTC.

V is TRBV5-1 and J is TRBJ2-7; D is undetermined. The CDR3 is 14 residues long. V lost 2 bases, J lost 6 bases, and 15 bases lay in between. CDR1 and CDR2 (germline): SGHRS, YFSETQ. CDR3: CASSFLPTRAEQYF. The CDR3 nucleotides read TGCGCCAGCAGCTTCCTCCCCACCCGTGCCGAGCAGTACTTC.

In the case of this clone: Other nucleotide sequences in the sample specify the same CDR3. The V gene is TRBV9, the J gene TRBJ2-3; 7 bases match TRBD2. The CDR3 has 14 residues. CDR1 SGDLS and CDR2 YYNGEE come from the germline V gene. Trimming at V came to 4 bases and at J to 4 bases, leaving 6 bases not matched to a gene. DNA for the CDR3: TGTGCCAGCAGCCCGGGAGGTGGACCAGATACGCAGTATTTT. This translates into CASSPGGGPDTQYF.

The chain recombines TRBV14 with TRBJ2-1, with 8 nucleotides matching TRBD2. CDR1 SGHDN and CDR2 FVKESK come from the germline V gene. This CDR3 contains 16 residues. The V and J ends lost 0 bases and 7 bases, in that order; junction bases with no gene match: 8. In DNA, the CDR3 is TGTGCCAGCAGCCAAGAAGTCCTAGCGGGTGAAAATGAGCAGTTCTTC. Its protein is CASSQEVLAGENEQFF.